What follows are 26 T cell receptor beta chains derived from one specimen sequenced in a study of blood T cell repertoires in COVID-19. The repertoire was sequenced with immunoSEQ multiplex PCR; TCRdb's copy has only in-frame clones and lacks some. Of 60,000 to 90,000 clones in the sample, roughly 85% are singletons; the top ten hold approximately 9.9%. The source material was peripheral blood. These receptors came from a man in his sixties with COVID-19, enrolled during active disease.

The gene calls are TRBV28 and TRBJ1-1, with 7 bases identical to TRBD1. CDR1 and CDR2 (germline): MDHEN, SYDVKM. V lost 5 bases, J lost 3 bases, and 3 bases stayed unmatched. The CDR3 totals 13 residues. CDR3 coding DNA: TGTGCCAGCAGTGGTGACAGGGACACTGAAGCTTTCTTT. It specifies CASSGDRDTEAFF. Full variable domain (remainder filled in from reference TRBV28 and TRBJ1-1): DVKVTQSSRYLVKRTGEKVFLECVQDMDHENMFWYRQDPGLGLRLIYFSYDVKMKEKGDIPEGYSVSREKKERFSLILESASTNQTSMYLCASSGDRDTEAFFGQGTRLTVV.

The CDR3 DNA follows: TGCGCCAGCAGCCAAGACCGGTATAGCAATCAGCCCCAGCATTTT. Its translation: CASSQDRYSNQPQHF. V gene TRBV4-1 combines with J gene TRBJ1-5, with D uncertain. V lost 0 bases and J 0 bases, leaving 6 bases between the germline ends. The CDR3 has 15 residues. Germline V gives CDR1 MGHRA, CDR2 YSYEKL.

V usage is TRBV6-2 or TRBV6-3 and J usage is TRBJ2-3; 9 positions match TRBD2. Germline V CDR1 and CDR2: MNHEY, SVGEGT. This CDR3 is 15 amino acids long. V trimming: 6 bases; J trimming: 3 bases; junction bases outside the gene matches: 7. Here the CDR3 DNA reads TGTGCCAGCAGCCGTGGGCGGGGGGGGACAGATACGCAGTATTTT. Residues: CASSRGRGGTDTQYF.

The chain recombines TRBV9 with TRBJ2-7, with 8 bases matching TRBD2. V shed 3 bases and J 4 bases; nucleotides not matched to a gene: 12. The CDR3 has 16 residues. Germline V gene data show CDR1 as SGDLS and CDR2 as YYNGEE. The CDR3 sequence: CASSEREYSGAYEQYF. The CDR3, as DNA: TGTGCCAGCAGCGAGAGGGAGTATAGCGGGGCTTACGAGCAGTACTTC.

The chain couples TRBV10-3 to TRBJ1-5, with 7 bases lining up with TRBD1. Trimming cost V 5 bases and J 5 bases; bases outside gene matches: 9. There are 15 residues in the CDR3. Germline V lookup: CDR1 ENHRY, CDR2 SYGVKD. The CDR3, as DNA: TGTGCCATCAGTACCGGACAGGAGACACATCAGCCCCAGCATTTT. Its protein is CAISTGQETHQPQHF.

The rearrangement uses TRBV10-3 and TRBJ1-4; TRBD1 matches at 7 bases. Germline CDR1 ENHRY, CDR2 SYGVKD. J lost 7 bases, V lost 0 bases, and 5 bases had no gene match. This CDR3 region has 15 residues. The CDR3 spells CAISESERGPEKLFF. CDR3 sequence (DNA): TGTGCCATCAGTGAGTCGGAGAGGGGGCCTGAAAAACTGTTTTTT.

This chain links TRBV24-1 with TRBJ2-5, with a weak D call TRBD2 (5 bases). The CDR3 totals 14 residues. V lost 4 bases to trimming and J lost 5 bases, with 13 bases between them. Germline loops: CDR1 KGHDR, CDR2 SFDVKD. The CDR3 coding sequence is TGTGCCACCAGTGAAGCGGCAGAACGGGAGACCCAGTACTTC. Its translation is CATSEAAERETQYF.

The chain has TRBV19 and TRBJ2-2; D is unclear. The V gene's germline CDR1 is LNHDA and CDR2 SQIVND (reference sequence). V lost 3 bases and J 3 bases, leaving 20 bases between the germline ends. CDR3 length equals 18 residues. CDR3 residues: CASSIAAIVYSDTGELFF. CDR3 coding DNA: TGTGCCAGTAGTATCGCGGCTATTGTTTATTCGGACACCGGGGAGCTGTTTTTT.

The chain uses TRBV6-1 and TRBJ1-4; D is ambiguous. In germline, CDR1 is MNHNS, CDR2 SASEGT. The CDR3 length is 12 residues. Trimming pared 2 bases from V and 8 bases from J, leaving 6 bases between. CDR3 amino acids: CASSERVEKLFF. The CDR3 DNA is TGTGCCAGCAGTGAACGGGTGGAAAAACTGTTTTTT.

The CDR3 protein is CASSQVVWVAGEFF. The CDR3 DNA is TGCGCCAGCAGCCAAGTGGTTTGGGTAGCGGGCGAGTTCTTC. The chain joins TRBV4-1 to TRBJ2-1; the match to TRBD2 covers 7 bases. The CDR3 spans 14 residues. Germline loops: CDR1 MGHRA, CDR2 YSYEKL. J lost 14 bases, V lost 1 base, and 11 bases had no gene match.

This rearrangement joins TRBV21-1 to TRBJ1-3; the table's D call of TRBD1 was not tested on the DNA. TRBV21-1 has pseudogene status. This CDR3 region has 19 residues. In DNA form, the CDR3 reads TGTGCCAGCAGCAAAAAGACAGGGGGCGCGTTAGGGTGGAGAAACACCATATATTTT. This translates into CASSKKTGGALGWRNTIYF.

The J gene is TRBJ1-2, the V gene TRBV27, with D unresolved. CDR1 and CDR2 (germline): MNHEY, SMNVEV (reference sequence). The CDR3 covers 13 residues. The ends were cut back, 3 bases at V and 3 bases at J, with 8 bases in the middle. Here the CDR3 reads CASSLGQDYGYTF. CDR3 in DNA: TGTGCCAGCAGTTTGGGCCAGGACTATGGCTACACCTTC.

The V gene is TRBV19, the J gene TRBJ1-1; TRBD1 might be the D (6 bases). Trimming took 6 bases from V and 7 from J, leaving 18 bases between them. From germline, CDR1 is LNHDA and CDR2 SQIVND (reference sequence). The CDR3 runs 14 residues. CDR3 DNA: TGTGCCAGTAGCCCAACCTTCGGACAGCTTGAAGCTTTCTTT. This codes for CASSPTFGQLEAFF. The full variable domain, its missing parts supplied by reference TRBV19 and TRBJ1-1, is DGGITQSPKYLFRKEGQNVTLSCEQNLNHDAMYWYRQDPGQGLRLIYYSQIVNDFQKGDIAEGYSVSREKKESFPLTVTSAQKNPTAFYLCASSPTFGQLEAFFGQGTRLTVV.

There are a few counts of this clone. V usage is TRBV5-4 and J usage is TRBJ1-3; D might be TRBD1 (5 bases). Germline values: CDR1 SGHNT, CDR2 YYREEE (reference sequence). V was pared by 0 bases and J by 4 bases, with 17 bases between. This CDR3 comprises 17 residues. CDR3 nucleotide sequence: TGTGCCAGCAGCTTGGCCGCAGGGCGATTCTCGGGAAACACCATATATTTT. This translates into CASSLAAGRFSGNTIYF.

The chain uses TRBV28 and TRBJ2-3; 7 bases are a match to TRBD2. Trimming took 8 bases from V and 6 from J; bases not matched to a gene: 5. The CDR3 has 12 residues. Germline V gene data show CDR1 as MDHEN and CDR2 as SYDVKM. The CDR3 loop is CASRLAADTQYF. The CDR3 DNA reads as TGTGCCAGCCGACTAGCAGCGGATACGCAGTATTTT. The whole variable domain, filled in from reference TRBV28 and TRBJ2-3, reads DVKVTQSSRYLVKRTGEKVFLECVQDMDHENMFWYRQDPGLGLRLIYFSYDVKMKEKGDIPEGYSVSREKKERFSLILESASTNQTSMYLCASRLAADTQYFGPGTRLTVL.

This clone appeared once. This sequence joins TRBV12-3 or TRBV12-4 and TRBJ1-2; unclear D gene. The V and J ends lost 5 bases and 7 bases respectively, with 11 bases between them. The CDR3 consists of 12 residues. CDR3 sequence: CASSPRGPGYTF. In DNA, the CDR3 is TGTGCCAGCAGTCCCCGAGGTCCTGGCTACACCTTC.

V and J are TRBV12-3 or TRBV12-4 and TRBJ1-1, with D possibly TRBD1 on 6 matching bases. V dropped 8 bases and J dropped 7 bases, with 17 bases sitting between them. This CDR3 is 13 amino acids long. This CDR3 is CASVETGKGEAFF. The CDR3 coding sequence is TGTGCCAGCGTCGAAACAGGGAAAGGTGAAGCTTTCTTT.

This chain links TRBV29-1 with TRBJ2-7; TRBD1 aligns across 9 bases. Germline CDR1 SQVTM, CDR2 ANQGSEA. The CDR3 covers 13 residues. The V segment lost 7 bases and the J segment 1 base; nucleotides outside the gene matches: 5. CDR3 protein: CSALGQGSYEQYF. In DNA, the CDR3 is TGCAGCGCACTGGGACAGGGATCCTACGAGCAGTACTTC.

The chain uses TRBV28 and TRBJ1-5, with D tentatively TRBD1 (6 bases). This CDR3 contains 14 residues. The germline V gene encodes CDR1 MDHEN and CDR2 SYDVKM. The V end was cut by 7 bases, the J end by 7 bases, with 17 bases between. In nucleotides, the CDR3 is TGTGCCAGCACAAGGGAACAGGGAACACAGCCCCAGCATTTT. It yields the protein CASTREQGTQPQHF.

The V call is TRBV6-5, the J call TRBJ1-2, with D perhaps TRBD1 (6 bases). Per the germline V gene, CDR1 is MNHEY and CDR2 is SVGAGI. This CDR3 is 14 amino acids long. The V end was cut by 8 bases, the J end by 3 bases, with 16 bases between. DNA of the CDR3: TGTGCCAGCCGGGTCGGGGGGCAAGACTATGGCTACACCTTC. Translated: CASRVGGQDYGYTF.

The chain links TRBV6-5 to TRBJ2-5; TRBD2 matches at 10 bases. The J segment lost 2 bases and the V segment lost 10 bases, leaving 10 bases of the junction unmatched. The CDR3 consists of 15 residues. The germline gives CDR1 MNHEY, CDR2 SVGAGI. CDR3: CATRMTSGSQETQYF. CDR3 nucleotides: TGTGCCACCCGGATGACTAGCGGGTCGCAAGAGACCCAGTACTTC.

V is TRBV10-2 and J is TRBJ1-6; 8 positions agree with TRBD1. The germline CDR1 and CDR2 sequences are WSHSY and SAAADI. V shed 8 bases and J 10 bases; nucleotides not matched to a gene: 7. The CDR3 is 13 amino acids. The CDR3 nucleotides are TGCGCCAGCGGGGGACAGGAGAGCTCACCCCTCCACTTT. Residues: CASGGQESSPLHF.

This sequence joins TRBV24-1 and TRBJ2-7; 11 nucleotides match TRBD1. Germline lookup yields CDR1 KGHDR and CDR2 SFDVKD. CDR3 length equals 17 residues. V shed 4 bases and J 4 bases; nucleotides not matched to a gene: 11. The CDR3 region is CATSDTPRDRGKYEQYF. CDR3 DNA sequence: TGTGCCACCAGTGACACCCCAAGGGACAGGGGGAAATACGAGCAGTACTTC.

The chain carries TRBV14 and TRBJ2-3; 9 bases fit TRBD2. Germline values: CDR1 SGHDN, CDR2 FVKESK. J was trimmed by 14 bases and V by 3 bases; bases with no gene match: 9. This CDR3 has 13 residues. CDR3 residues: CASSQSPGGLAYF. As DNA, the CDR3 is TGTGCCAGCAGCCAGTCCCCGGGGGGACTAGCGTATTTT.

The chain employs TRBV28 and TRBJ1-2; D is perhaps TRBD1 (6 bases). Germline V gene data show CDR1 as MDHEN and CDR2 as SYDVKM. Trimming took 3 bases from V and 4 from J, leaving 18 bases between them. The CDR3 extends over 16 amino acids. Written as DNA, the CDR3 is TGTGCCAGCAGTTTGGGCCCCTTCGGGGACACCTATGGCTACACCTTC. Its translation is CASSLGPFGDTYGYTF.

The chain recombines TRBV19 with TRBJ2-7, with D tentatively TRBD1 (6 bases). The CDR3 totals 15 residues. V was cut by 9 bases and J by 2 bases, with 20 bases left in between. CDR1 LNHDA and CDR2 SQIVND come from the germline V gene (reference sequence). The CDR3 region has the DNA TGTGCCAGCACTTATAGGGACACCGGAACCTACGAGCAGTACTTC. Its protein product is CASTYRDTGTYEQYF. Variable domain in full (rest from reference TRBV19 and TRBJ2-7): DGGITQSPKYLFRKEGQNVTLSCEQNLNHDAMYWYRQDPGQGLRLIYYSQIVNDFQKGDIAEGYSVSREKKESFPLTVTSAQKNPTAFYLCASTYRDTGTYEQYFGPGTRLTVT.